Described below is a single T cell receptor beta chain sequence and its context. Its antigen remains unknown. J gave up 8 bases and V 1 base, and 5 bases lay outside the gene matches. This CDR3 spans 16 amino acids. Germline V gives CDR1 SGHAT, CDR2 FQNNGV. Some clones are missing from TCRdb's copy, which holds only in-frame ones; the method was immunoSEQ multiplex PCR. The sample lists 40,000 to 45,000 clones, more than 70% occurring once. This sample is drawn from a study of lymphopenia after photon versus proton radiotherapy. Study-level points and caveats: Photon-treated patients lost naive T cells and TCR diversity; proton-treated stayed stable. Post-nadir diversity loss with photons came from oligoclonal expansion, particularly CD8+ Temra cells. In patients who died, overall survival fell as post-nadir TCR diversity dropped more.

The sample in question was peripheral blood, obtained from a patient treated with proton-based radiotherapy. The origin of this receptor is an older woman with pancreatic cancer. Some clones in this sample may be carry-over from other donors' samples. This chain uses TRBV11-2 with TRBJ2-1; 13 bases are shared with TRBD2. CDR3 sequence reads: CASSLGTSGRFHEQFF. DNA of the CDR3: TGTGCCAGCAGCTTAGGGACTAGCGGGAGATTCCATGAGCAGTTCTTC. The full variable domain, rest sourced from reference TRBV11-2 and TRBJ2-1, is EAGVAQSPRYKIIEKRQSVAFWCNPISGHATLYWYQQILGQGPKLLIQFQNNGVVDDSQLPKDRFSAERLKGVDSTLKIQPAKLEDSAVYLCASSLGTSGRFHEQFFGPGTRLTVL.